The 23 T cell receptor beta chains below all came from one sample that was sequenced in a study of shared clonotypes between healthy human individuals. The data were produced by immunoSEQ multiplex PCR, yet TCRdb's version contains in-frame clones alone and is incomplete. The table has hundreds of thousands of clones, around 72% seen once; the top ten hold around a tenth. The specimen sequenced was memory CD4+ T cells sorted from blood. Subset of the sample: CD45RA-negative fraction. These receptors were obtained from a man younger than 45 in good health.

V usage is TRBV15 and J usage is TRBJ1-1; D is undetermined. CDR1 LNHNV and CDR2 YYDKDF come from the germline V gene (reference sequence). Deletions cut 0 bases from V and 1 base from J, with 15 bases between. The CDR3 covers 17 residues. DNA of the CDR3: TGTGCCACCAGCAGAGATAATATGGCACACGCGAACACTGAAGCTTTCTTT. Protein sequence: CATSRDNMAHANTEAFF. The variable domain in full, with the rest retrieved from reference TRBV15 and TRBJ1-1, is DAMVIQNPRYQVTQFGKPVTLSCSQTLNHNVMYWYQQKSSQAPKLLFHYYDKDFNNEADTPDNFQSRRPNTSFCFLDIRSPGLGDTAMYLCATSRDNMAHANTEAFFGQGTRLTVV.

DNA of the CDR3: TGTGCCAGCAGTGCCGTAGGGATGGGCGCCGGGGAGCTGTTTTTT. Translated, it gives CASSAVGMGAGELFF. This chain joins TRBV2 and TRBJ2-2; D is uncertain. CDR3 length equals 15 residues. Germline-derived CDR1 and CDR2 are SNHLY and FYNNEI. Trimming stripped 4 bases from V and 6 bases from J, with 15 bases between.

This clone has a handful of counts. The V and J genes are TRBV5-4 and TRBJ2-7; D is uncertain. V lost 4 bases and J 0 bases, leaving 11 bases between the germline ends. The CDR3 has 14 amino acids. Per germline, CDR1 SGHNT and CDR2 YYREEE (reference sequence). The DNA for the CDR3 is TGTGCCAGCAGCCAGGAAGCGAGCTCCTACGAGCAGTACTTC. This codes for CASSQEASSYEQYF.

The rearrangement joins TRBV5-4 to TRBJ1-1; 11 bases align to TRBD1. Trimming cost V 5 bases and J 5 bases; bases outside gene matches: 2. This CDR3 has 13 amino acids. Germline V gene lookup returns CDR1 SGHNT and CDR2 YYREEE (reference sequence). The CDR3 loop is CASSRDRGTEAFF. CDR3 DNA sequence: TGTGCCAGCAGTCGGGACAGGGGGACTGAAGCTTTCTTT. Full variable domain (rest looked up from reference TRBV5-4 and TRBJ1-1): ETGVTQSPTHLIKTRGQQVTLRCSSQSGHNTVSWYQQALGQGPQFIFQYYREEENGRGNFPPRFSGLQFPNYSSELNVNALELDDSALYLCASSRDRGTEAFFGQGTRLTVV.

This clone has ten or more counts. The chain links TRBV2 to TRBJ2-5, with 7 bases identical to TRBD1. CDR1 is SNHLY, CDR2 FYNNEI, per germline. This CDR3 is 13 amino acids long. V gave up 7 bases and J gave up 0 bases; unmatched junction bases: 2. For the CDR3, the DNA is TGTGCCAGCATCAGGGGGAACCAAGAGACCCAGTACTTC. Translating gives CASIRGNQETQYF.

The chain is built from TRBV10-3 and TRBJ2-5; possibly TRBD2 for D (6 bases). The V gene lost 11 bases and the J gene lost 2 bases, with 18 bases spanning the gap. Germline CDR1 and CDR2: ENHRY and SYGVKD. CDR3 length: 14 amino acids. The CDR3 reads CAVSQEGYQETQYF. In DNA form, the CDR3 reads TGTGCCGTATCACAGGAGGGCTATCAAGAGACCCAGTACTTC.

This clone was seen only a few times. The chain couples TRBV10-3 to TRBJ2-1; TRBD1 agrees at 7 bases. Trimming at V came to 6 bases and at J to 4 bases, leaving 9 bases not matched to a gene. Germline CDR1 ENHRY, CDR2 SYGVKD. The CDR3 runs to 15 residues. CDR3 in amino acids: CAIRRQGEAYNEQFF. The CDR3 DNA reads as TGTGCCATCAGGCGACAGGGTGAGGCATACAATGAGCAGTTCTTC.

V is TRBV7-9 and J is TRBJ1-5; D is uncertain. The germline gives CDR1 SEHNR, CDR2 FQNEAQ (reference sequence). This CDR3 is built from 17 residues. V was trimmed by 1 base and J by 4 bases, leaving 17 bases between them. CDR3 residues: CASSLGWRERGNQPQHF. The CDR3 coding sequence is TGTGCCAGCAGCTTAGGATGGAGAGAGCGAGGGAATCAGCCCCAGCATTTT.

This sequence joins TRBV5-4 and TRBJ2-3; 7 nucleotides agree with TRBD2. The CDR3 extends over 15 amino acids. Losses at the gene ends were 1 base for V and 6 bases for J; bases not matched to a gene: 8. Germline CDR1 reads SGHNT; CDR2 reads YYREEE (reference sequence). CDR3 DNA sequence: TGTGCCAGCAGCTTGCCGGGAGGAACGGCGGATACGCAGTATTTT. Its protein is CASSLPGGTADTQYF.

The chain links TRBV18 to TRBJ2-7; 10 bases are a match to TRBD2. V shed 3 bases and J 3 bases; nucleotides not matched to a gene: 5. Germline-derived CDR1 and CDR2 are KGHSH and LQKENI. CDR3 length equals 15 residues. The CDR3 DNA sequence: TGTGCCAGCTCACCGATCCCTAGCGGGAGCTACGAGCAGTACTTC. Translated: CASSPIPSGSYEQYF.

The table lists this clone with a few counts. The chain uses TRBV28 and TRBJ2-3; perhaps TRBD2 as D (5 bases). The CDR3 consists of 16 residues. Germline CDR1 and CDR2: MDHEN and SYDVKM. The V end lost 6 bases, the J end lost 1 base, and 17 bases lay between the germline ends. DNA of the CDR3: TGTGCCAGCAGCCTTTCTGCCCGGCGGGGCACAGATACGCAGTATTTT. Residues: CASSLSARRGTDTQYF.

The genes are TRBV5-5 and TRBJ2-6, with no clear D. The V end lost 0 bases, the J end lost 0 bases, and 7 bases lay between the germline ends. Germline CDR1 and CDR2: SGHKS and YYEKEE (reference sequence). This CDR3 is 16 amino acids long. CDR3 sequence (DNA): TGTGCCAGCAGCTTGGCCAGCCACTCTGGGGCCAACGTCCTGACTTTC. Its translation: CASSLASHSGANVLTF.

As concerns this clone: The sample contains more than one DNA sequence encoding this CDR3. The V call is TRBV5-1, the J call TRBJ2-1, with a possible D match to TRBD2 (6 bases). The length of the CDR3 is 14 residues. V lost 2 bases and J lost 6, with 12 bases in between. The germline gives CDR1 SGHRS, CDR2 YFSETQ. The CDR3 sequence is CASSLGGTGNEQFF. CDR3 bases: TGCGCCAGCAGCTTAGGCGGGACGGGCAATGAGCAGTTCTTC.

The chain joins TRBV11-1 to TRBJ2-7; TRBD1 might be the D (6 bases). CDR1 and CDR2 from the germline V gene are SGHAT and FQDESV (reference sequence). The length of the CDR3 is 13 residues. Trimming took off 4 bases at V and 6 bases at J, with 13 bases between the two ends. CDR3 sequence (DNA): TGTGCCAGCAGCTCCCACAGGGACGGCGAGCAGTACTTC. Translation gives CASSSHRDGEQYF.

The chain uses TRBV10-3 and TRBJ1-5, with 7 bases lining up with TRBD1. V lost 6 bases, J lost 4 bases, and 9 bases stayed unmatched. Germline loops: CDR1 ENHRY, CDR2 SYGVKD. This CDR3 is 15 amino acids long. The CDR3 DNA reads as TGTGCCATCAGCGAAACAGGGGAAGAAAATCAGCCCCAGCATTTT. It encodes CAISETGEENQPQHF.

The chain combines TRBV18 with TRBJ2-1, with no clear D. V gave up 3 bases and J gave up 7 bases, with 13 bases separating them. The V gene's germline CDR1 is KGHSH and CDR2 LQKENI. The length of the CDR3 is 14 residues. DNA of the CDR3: TGTGCCAGCTCACCCTATGTCACGGAGAATGAGCAGTTCTTC. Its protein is CASSPYVTENEQFF.

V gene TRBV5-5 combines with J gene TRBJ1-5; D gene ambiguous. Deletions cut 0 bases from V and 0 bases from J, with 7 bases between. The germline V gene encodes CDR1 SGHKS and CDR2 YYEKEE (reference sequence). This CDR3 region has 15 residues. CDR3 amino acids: CASSLAQNSNQPQHF. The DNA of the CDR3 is TGTGCCAGCAGCTTGGCTCAAAATAGCAATCAGCCCCAGCATTTT.

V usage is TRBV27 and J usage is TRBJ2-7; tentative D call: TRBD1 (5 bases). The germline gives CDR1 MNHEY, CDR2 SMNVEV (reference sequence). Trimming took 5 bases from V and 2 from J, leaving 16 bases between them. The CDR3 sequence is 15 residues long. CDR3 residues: CASSLQGRATYEQYF. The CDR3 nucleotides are TGTGCCAGCAGTCTGCAGGGTAGGGCTACCTACGAGCAGTACTTC.

CDR3 coding DNA: TGTGCCAGCAGCTTGCTGCGGGGGGCAGCCGAGCAGTACTTC. Its translation: CASSLLRGAAEQYF. V and J are TRBV7-8 and TRBJ2-7; TRBD2 matches 8 bases. Germline lookup yields CDR1 SGHVS and CDR2 FQNEAQ. The ends lost 3 bases at V and 6 bases at J; junction bases unmatched: 7. CDR3 size: 14 residues.

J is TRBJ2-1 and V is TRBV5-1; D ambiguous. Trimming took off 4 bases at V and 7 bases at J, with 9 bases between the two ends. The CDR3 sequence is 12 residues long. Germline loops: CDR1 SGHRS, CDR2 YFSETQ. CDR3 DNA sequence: TGCGCCAGCAGCCGGACCGAAAATGAGCAGTTCTTC. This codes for CASSRTENEQFF. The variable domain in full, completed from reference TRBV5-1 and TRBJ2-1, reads KAGVTQTPRYLIKTRGQQVTLSCSPISGHRSVSWYQQTPGQGLQFLFEYFSETQRNKGNFPGRFSGRQFSNSRSEMNVSTLELGDSALYLCASSRTENEQFFGPGTRLTVL.

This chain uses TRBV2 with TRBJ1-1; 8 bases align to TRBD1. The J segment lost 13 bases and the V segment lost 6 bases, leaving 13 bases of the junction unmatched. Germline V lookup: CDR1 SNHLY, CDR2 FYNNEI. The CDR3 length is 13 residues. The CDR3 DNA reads TGTGCCAGCAGAGTTGACGGACAGGGTAGAGTTTTCTTT. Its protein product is CASRVDGQGRVFF.

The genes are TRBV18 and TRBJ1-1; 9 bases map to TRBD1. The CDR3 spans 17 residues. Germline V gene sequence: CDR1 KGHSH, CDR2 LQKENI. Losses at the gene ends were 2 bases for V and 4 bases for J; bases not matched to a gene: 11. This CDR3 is CASSPTSQGARVTEAFF. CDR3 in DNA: TGTGCCAGCTCACCAACGTCACAGGGGGCGCGGGTCACTGAAGCTTTCTTT.

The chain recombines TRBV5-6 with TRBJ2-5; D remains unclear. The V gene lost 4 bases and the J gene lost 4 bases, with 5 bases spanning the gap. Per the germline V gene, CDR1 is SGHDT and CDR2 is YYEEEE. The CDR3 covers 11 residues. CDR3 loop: CASSRVETQYF. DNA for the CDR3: TGTGCCAGCAGCCGCGTAGAGACCCAGTACTTC.